Below are 30 T cell receptor beta chains sequenced from a single sample in a study of T cells in narcolepsy. TCRdb keeps only in-frame clones here, not all; method: immunoSEQ multiplex PCR. The data contain some 10,000 clones, 85% to 95% of them singletons. Input material: CD45RA- memory CD4+ T cells from PBMCs. The receptors were sampled from a human donor with narcolepsy.

The sample holds one count of this clone. The chain employs TRBV28 and TRBJ1-6; weak D call: TRBD1 (6 bases). This CDR3 spans 15 amino acids. Germline CDR1 and CDR2: MDHEN and SYDVKM. Trimming left V 2 bases short and J 9 bases short, with 14 bases between. Written as DNA, the CDR3 is TGTGCCAGCAGTTTAGGTAGACAGGTTGGTTCACCCCTCCACTTT. Residues: CASSLGRQVGSPLHF.

In its sample, this clone was seen once. The chain couples TRBV19 to TRBJ1-5; no clear D. Deletions cut 4 bases from V and 0 bases from J, with 7 bases between. Germline V gene lookup returns CDR1 LNHDA and CDR2 SQIVND (reference sequence). The CDR3 spans 14 residues. Here the CDR3 DNA reads TGTGCCAGTAGTACTTACACTAGCAATCAGCCCCAGCATTTT. Translation: CASSTYTSNQPQHF.

V and J are TRBV5-8 and TRBJ1-3, with D perhaps matching TRBD1 (5 bases). Looked up from germline, CDR1 is SGHTS and CDR2 is YDEGEE. V lost 5 bases, J lost 0 bases, and 12 bases lay in between. This CDR3 region has 15 residues. This chain's CDR3 is CASSKGRTSGNTIYF. The CDR3 coding sequence is TGTGCCAGCAGTAAGGGACGGACCTCTGGAAACACCATATATTTT.

The chain couples TRBV27 to TRBJ2-5; D call uncertain. Germline V gene sequence: CDR1 MNHEY, CDR2 SMNVEV (reference sequence). V was clipped by 2 bases and J by 5 bases, with 12 bases between them. The CDR3 sequence is 14 residues long. DNA for the CDR3: TGTGCCAGCAGTTTACAACCGTTCAGGGAGACCCAGTACTTC. This codes for CASSLQPFRETQYF.

This chain connects TRBV27 to TRBJ2-5, with 8 bases fitting TRBD2. CDR3 length: 17 amino acids. The V segment lost 2 bases and the J segment 5 bases; nucleotides outside the gene matches: 13. Germline V lookup: CDR1 MNHEY, CDR2 SMNVEV (reference sequence). The CDR3 region has the DNA TGTGCCAGCAGTTTAGCGGGGGGCAGGGGAAACTTGGAGACCCAGTACTTC. Amino acid sequence: CASSLAGGRGNLETQYF.

The gene calls are TRBV5-1 and TRBJ2-3; TRBD2 aligns across 10 bases. Germline CDR1 and CDR2: SGHRS and YFSETQ. This CDR3 is built from 16 residues. Losses at the gene ends were 2 bases for V and 0 bases for J; bases not matched to a gene: 3. The CDR3 DNA follows: TGCGCCAGCAGCTTCGGACTAGCGGTTAGCACAGATACGCAGTATTTT. This codes for CASSFGLAVSTDTQYF.

The chain recombines TRBV4-2 with TRBJ1-1; no definite D call. Looked up from germline, CDR1 is LGHNA and CDR2 is YNFKEQ. The CDR3 covers 14 residues. V was trimmed by 1 base and J by 1 base, leaving 7 bases between them. The CDR3 DNA reads as TGTGCCAGCAGCCAAGCTGGTCAGAACACTGAAGCTTTCTTT. It yields the protein CASSQAGQNTEAFF.

This clone has more than one count but fewer than ten. The genes are TRBV21-1 and TRBJ1-2. TRBV21-1 is marked as a pseudogene. The CDR3 length is 16 residues. As DNA, the CDR3 is TGTGCCAGCAGCAAGCGACCGACTCGACCGGACTATGGCTACACCTTC. Translating it yields CASSKRPTRPDYGYTF.

The chain joins TRBV11-2 to TRBJ2-4; 10 bases align to TRBD1. V dropped 0 bases and J dropped 10; count of bases not matched to a gene: 6. Per germline, CDR1 SGHAT and CDR2 FQNNGV. The CDR3 loop spans 15 amino acids. CDR3 amino acids: CASSLESGTGVIQYF. The CDR3 coding sequence is TGTGCCAGCAGCTTAGAGTCCGGGACAGGGGTAATTCAGTACTTC.

The V gene is TRBV7-2, the J gene TRBJ1-2, with D perhaps matching TRBD1 (6 bases). The CDR3 is made up of 14 amino acids. Germline CDR1 SGHTA, CDR2 FQGNSA. The germline V and J ends were trimmed by 5 bases and 0 bases, with 10 bases remaining between them. CDR3 region: CASSPTGPNYGYTF. For the CDR3, the DNA is TGTGCCAGCAGCCCCACAGGGCCTAACTATGGCTACACCTTC. The full variable domain, with the rest looked up from reference TRBV7-2 and TRBJ1-2, is GAGVSQSPSNKVTEKGKDVELRCDPISGHTALYWYRQSLGQGLEFLIYFQGNSAPDKSGLPSDRFSAERTGGSVSTLTIQRTQQEDSAVYLCASSPTGPNYGYTFGSGTRLTVV.

The chain carries TRBV6-4 and TRBJ2-1, with 8 bases that match TRBD1. With 6 bases clipped from V and 6 bases from J, the junction kept 10 bases outside the gene matches. From germline, CDR1 is MRHNA and CDR2 SNTAGT. The CDR3 has 15 amino acids. The DNA for the CDR3 is TGTGCCAGCAGCCGACAGGGGATGCGGGGCAATGAGCAGTTCTTC. Translated: CASSRQGMRGNEQFF.

The CDR3 loop reads CASSPSALAGNEQFF. The CDR3 DNA sequence: TGCGCCAGCAGCCCTAGCGCTCTAGCGGGAAATGAGCAGTTCTTC. The chain has TRBV5-1 and TRBJ2-1; 9 nucleotides line up with TRBD2. J gave up 7 bases and V 4 bases, and 9 bases lay outside the gene matches. The CDR3 loop spans 15 amino acids. Germline V gene data show CDR1 as SGHRS and CDR2 as YFSETQ.

This clone occurred once. V and J are TRBV15 and TRBJ2-5; 11 nucleotides line up with TRBD2. The CDR3 contains 17 residues. Per the germline V gene, CDR1 is LNHNV and CDR2 is YYDKDF (reference sequence). V lost 3 bases, J lost 3 bases, and 9 bases stayed unmatched. The CDR3 reads CATSSTKTSGRKETQYF. The CDR3 DNA reads TGTGCCACCAGCAGCACCAAAACTAGCGGGAGAAAAGAGACCCAGTACTTC. Looking up the rest from reference TRBV15 and TRBJ2-5 gives the full variable domain: DAMVIQNPRYQVTQFGKPVTLSCSQTLNHNVMYWYQQKSSQAPKLLFHYYDKDFNNEADTPDNFQSRRPNTSFCFLDIRSPGLGDTAMYLCATSSTKTSGRKETQYFGPGTRLLVL.

This rearrangement joins TRBV18 to TRBJ2-1; perhaps TRBD2 as D (6 bases). Germline assignment: CDR1 KGHSH and CDR2 LQKENI. The CDR3 spans 13 residues. The germline V and J ends were trimmed by 2 bases and 12 bases, with 14 bases remaining between them. The CDR3 bases are TGTGCCAGCTCACCAGACGCGGCGGGATGGCAGTTCTTC. Translation gives CASSPDAAGWQFF.

V is TRBV13 and J is TRBJ2-3, with TRBD1 matching over 10 bases. Germline CDR1 and CDR2: PRHDT and FYEKMQ (reference sequence). V lost 5 bases, J lost 5 bases, and 7 bases stayed unmatched. The length of the CDR3 is 15 residues. CDR3 sequence: CASSIRQGAGDTQYF. The CDR3, as DNA: TGTGCCAGCAGCATAAGACAGGGGGCTGGAGATACGCAGTATTTT.

The chain carries TRBV6-1 and TRBJ1-5, with D tentatively TRBD1 (5 bases). CDR1 and CDR2 (germline): MNHNS, SASEGT. Deletions cut 11 bases from V and 0 bases from J, with 8 bases between. The CDR3 runs 12 residues. The DNA for the CDR3 is TGTGCCGAAGGGGATAGCAATCAGCCCCAGCATTTT. It yields the protein CAEGDSNQPQHF.

The V and J genes are TRBV6-5 and TRBJ1-1; tentatively, D is TRBD1 (6 bases). This CDR3 contains 14 residues. Trimming removed 6 bases from V and 4 bases from J, with 15 bases in between. Germline CDR1 and CDR2: MNHEY and SVGAGI. The CDR3 sequence: CASRSEQGGTEAFF. The CDR3 nucleotides are TGTGCCAGCAGGAGCGAACAGGGAGGCACTGAAGCTTTCTTT.

The rearrangement joins TRBV14 to TRBJ2-1, with TRBD2 identical over 9 bases. Trimming at V came to 2 bases and at J to 1 base, leaving 9 bases not matched to a gene. In germline, CDR1 is SGHDN, CDR2 FVKESK. The CDR3 is 18 residues long. The CDR3 DNA reads as TGTGCCAGCAGCCAATACGCTGGACTAGCGAATTCCTACAATGAGCAGTTCTTC. This codes for CASSQYAGLANSYNEQFF. The full variable domain, with the rest looked up from reference TRBV14 and TRBJ2-1, is EAGVTQFPSHSVIEKGQTVTLRCDPISGHDNLYWYRRVMGKEIKFLLHFVKESKQDESGMPNNRFLAERTGGTYSTLKVQPAELEDSGVYFCASSQYAGLANSYNEQFFGPGTRLTVL.

The chain links TRBV7-9 to TRBJ2-5; weak D call: TRBD1 (5 bases). Germline lookup yields CDR1 SEHNR and CDR2 FQNEAQ (reference sequence). This CDR3 has 14 residues. V was pared by 5 bases and J by 9 bases, with 19 bases between. CDR3 sequence: CASSLGVHMWAQYF. In DNA form, the CDR3 reads TGTGCCAGCAGCCTAGGGGTGCACATGTGGGCCCAGTACTTC.

This clone was counted once. CDR3 loop: CASSTQGVEQYF. The CDR3 bases are TGTGCCAGCAGTACACAGGGTGTCGAGCAGTACTTC. V and J are TRBV28 and TRBJ2-7; weak D call: TRBD1 (6 bases). Germline-derived CDR1 and CDR2 are MDHEN and SYDVKM. The V end lost 5 bases, the J end lost 6 bases, and 11 bases lay between the germline ends. The CDR3 runs 12 residues.

The V call is TRBV28, the J call TRBJ2-3; 9 nucleotides agree with TRBD1. The CDR3 totals 15 residues. V lost 3 bases to trimming and J lost 3 bases; unmatched junction nucleotides: 4. Germline CDR1 and CDR2: MDHEN and SYDVKM. CDR3: CASSFGTGTTDTQYF. The DNA for the CDR3 is TGTGCCAGCAGTTTTGGGACAGGGACGACAGATACGCAGTATTTT.

The chain couples TRBV18 to TRBJ2-1; TRBD2 aligns across 8 bases. Germline V gene data show CDR1 as KGHSH and CDR2 as LQKENI. The length of the CDR3 is 17 residues. Germline trimming cut 3 bases from V and 0 bases from J; bases unmatched to any gene: 7. This chain's CDR3 is CASSPLGLAGSYNEQFF. Here the CDR3 DNA reads TGTGCCAGCTCACCCCTAGGGCTAGCGGGCTCCTACAATGAGCAGTTCTTC. Using reference TRBV18 and TRBJ2-1 for the parts outside the CDR3, the full variable domain is NAGVMQNPRHLVRRRGQEARLRCSPMKGHSHVYWYRQLPEEGLKFMVYLQKENIIDESGMPKERFSAEFPKEGPSILRIQQVVRGDSAAYFCASSPLGLAGSYNEQFFGPGTRLTVL.

V is TRBV6-1 and J is TRBJ2-7; D possibly corresponds to TRBD2 (5 bases). This CDR3 has 11 amino acids. Trimming stripped 4 bases from V and 7 bases from J, with 8 bases between. Germline V gene lookup returns CDR1 MNHNS and CDR2 SASEGT. The CDR3: CASSARREQYF. Written as DNA, the CDR3 is TGTGCCAGCAGTGCCCGGAGGGAGCAGTACTTC.

CDR3 region: CASSLVKGRREQYF. The CDR3 coding sequence is TGTGCCAGCAGCTTAGTGAAGGGCCGGCGCGAGCAGTACTTC. The chain is built from TRBV7-8 and TRBJ2-7; D remains ambiguous. Trimming stripped 1 base from V and 6 bases from J, with 13 bases between. The CDR3 spans 14 residues. The germline V gene encodes CDR1 SGHVS and CDR2 FQNEAQ.

V is TRBV19 and J is TRBJ1-1; 11 bases are a match to TRBD1. V trimming: 5 bases; J trimming: 11 bases; junction bases outside the gene matches: 10. In germline, CDR1 is LNHDA, CDR2 SQIVND (reference sequence). There are 14 residues in the CDR3. This CDR3 reads CASSQLGQGVEAFF. CDR3 nucleotide sequence: TGTGCCAGTAGTCAGTTGGGACAGGGGGTGGAGGCTTTCTTT.

The genes are TRBV7-2 and TRBJ1-5; 9 bases agree with TRBD1. CDR3 size: 15 residues. The V gene's germline CDR1 is SGHTA and CDR2 FQGNSA. V shed 2 bases and J 3 bases; nucleotides not matched to a gene: 2. The CDR3 loop is CASSLHRGHNQPQHF. The CDR3 coding sequence is TGTGCCAGCAGCTTACACAGGGGGCACAATCAGCCCCAGCATTTT.

V is TRBV5-4 and J is TRBJ2-5; 8 bases agree with TRBD1. Germline-derived CDR1 and CDR2 are SGHNT and YYREEE (reference sequence). J was trimmed by 4 bases and V by 0 bases; bases with no gene match: 8. The CDR3 spans 16 residues. As DNA, the CDR3 is TGTGCCAGCAGCTTGGTCGGGACAGGCGTCTCAGAGACCCAGTACTTC. As protein: CASSLVGTGVSETQYF.

The chain couples TRBV5-6 to TRBJ2-7; D is perhaps TRBD1 (5 bases). Trimming shortened V by 2 bases and J by 4 bases, and 7 bases separated the two germline ends. Per the germline V gene, CDR1 is SGHDT and CDR2 is YYEEEE. This CDR3 is built from 12 residues. The CDR3 bases are TGTGCCAGCAGCTTAGGGGTGTACGAGCAGTACTTC. Translating gives CASSLGVYEQYF.

This chain links TRBV4-2 with TRBJ1-2; D perhaps matches TRBD1 (5 bases). V was cut by 1 base and J by 6 bases, with 18 bases left in between. CDR1 is LGHNA and CDR2 is YNFKEQ in the germline V gene. This CDR3 region has 16 residues. CDR3 in DNA: TGTGCCAGCAGCCAAGCGGGGACCCAGACGGGCGATGGCTACACCTTC. Amino acids: CASSQAGTQTGDGYTF.

The chain couples TRBV6-1 to TRBJ2-5, with D unclear. The CDR3 has 11 residues. CDR1 MNHNS and CDR2 SASEGT come from the germline V gene. V lost 3 bases and J lost 10, with 9 bases in between. CDR3 protein: CASSEPGIQYF. The CDR3 DNA reads TGTGCCAGCAGTGAGCCTGGGATCCAGTACTTC.